Following are 8 T cell receptor beta chains from one sample sequenced in a study of cytomegalovirus exposure and HLA in healthy donors. The data were produced by immunoSEQ multiplex PCR, yet TCRdb's version contains in-frame clones alone and is incomplete. The table includes over 50,000 clones, roughly 95% detected once. Source material: PBMCs. These receptors were obtained from a woman between 18 and 29 years old in good health and CMV-seronegative.

This sequence joins TRBV7-9 and TRBJ2-7; a weak D match, TRBD1 (5 bases). V lost 3 bases to trimming and J lost 0 bases, with 15 bases between them. Per the germline V gene, CDR1 is SEHNR and CDR2 is FQNEAQ (reference sequence). CDR3 length: 16 amino acids. The CDR3 sequence: CASSFPGQGSSYEQYF. CDR3 sequence (DNA): TGTGCCAGCAGCTTCCCCGGGCAGGGAAGCTCCTACGAGCAGTACTTC.

This chain joins TRBV7-9 and TRBJ2-1, with D maybe TRBD2 (6 bases). CDR3 length: 12 residues. Germline V gene data show CDR1 as SEHNR and CDR2 as FQNEAQ (reference sequence). The ends were cut back, 2 bases at V and 8 bases at J, with 7 bases in the middle. CDR3 region: CASSLRRDEQFF. CDR3 bases: TGTGCCAGCAGCTTAAGGAGGGATGAGCAGTTCTTC.

The rearrangement links TRBV10-3 to TRBJ2-7; D might be TRBD1 (6 bases). Germline lookup yields CDR1 ENHRY and CDR2 SYGVKD. CDR3 length: 13 amino acids. V dropped 8 bases and J dropped 0 bases, with 11 bases sitting between them. The CDR3 sequence is CAIRTDGSYEQYF. The CDR3 coding sequence is TGTGCCATCCGGACAGATGGCTCCTACGAGCAGTACTTC.

The genes are TRBV4-2 and TRBJ2-3, with 13 bases that match TRBD2. J lost 5 bases, V lost 3 bases, and 8 bases had no gene match. Germline V gives CDR1 LGHNA, CDR2 YNFKEQ. This CDR3 spans 17 amino acids. The CDR3 DNA reads TGTGCCAGCAGCCAGGAACTAGCGGGAGGGCCGTTAGATACGCAGTATTTT. Encoded protein: CASSQELAGGPLDTQYF.

The rearrangement uses TRBV6-1 and TRBJ1-1; D is unresolved. CDR1 and CDR2 from the germline V gene are MNHNS and SASEGT. There are 14 residues in the CDR3. V lost 4 bases and J 4 bases, leaving 13 bases between the germline ends. The CDR3 reads CASSGPGWGTEAFF. The CDR3 coding sequence is TGTGCCAGCAGTGGCCCGGGGTGGGGCACTGAAGCTTTCTTT.

This clone was seen once. The rearrangement uses TRBV19 and TRBJ1-1, with a possible D match to TRBD1 (5 bases). CDR3 length: 16 residues. The germline V gene has CDR1 LNHDA and CDR2 SQIVND (reference sequence). The ends were cut back, 0 bases at V and 1 base at J, with 12 bases in the middle. CDR3 loop: CASSIDRKGANTEAFF. The CDR3 DNA follows: TGTGCCAGTAGTATAGATCGCAAAGGGGCGAACACTGAAGCTTTCTTT.

The V call is TRBV21-1, the J call TRBJ1-1. TRBV21-1 is listed as a pseudogene. The CDR3 runs to 14 residues. The DNA of the CDR3 is TGTGCCAGCCGGGGGGGGTTGGTGAACACTGAAGCTTTCTTT. This gives the protein CASRGGLVNTEAFF.

The chain links TRBV16 to TRBJ1-2, with D hard to call. CDR1 and CDR2 from the germline V gene are KGHSY and FQNENV. The V and J ends lost 1 base and 8 bases respectively, with 8 bases between them. CDR3 length: 12 amino acids. The CDR3 nucleotides read TGTGCCAGCAGCCAATACGACATGGGCTACACCTTC. Its protein product is CASSQYDMGYTF.